Listed here are 10 T cell receptor beta chains from one sample, sequenced in a study of blood T cell repertoires in COVID-19. TCRdb's table, derived via immunoSEQ multiplex PCR, lists solely in-frame clones and lacks some. The sample shows about 82,000 clones, approximately 82% of them seen only once. The sample consisted of peripheral blood. These receptors originate from a woman aged 55 to 70 with acute or convalescent COVID-19.

V is TRBV11-3 and J is TRBJ2-1, with D tentatively TRBD2 (5 bases). Trimming stripped 4 bases from V and 9 bases from J, with 13 bases between. Germline V lookup: CDR1 SGHNT, CDR2 YENEEA. This CDR3 has 13 amino acids. CDR3 protein: CASSSRWESEQFF. CDR3 nucleotide sequence: TGTGCCAGCAGCTCCAGATGGGAGAGTGAGCAGTTCTTC.

The chain has TRBV29-1 and TRBJ2-7; TRBD1 agrees at 7 bases. Germline CDR1 reads SQVTM; CDR2 reads ANQGSEA. V lost 4 bases and J lost 4; bases outside the gene matches: 7. The CDR3 totals 13 residues. This CDR3 reads CSVVGTAFYEQYF. CDR3 DNA sequence: TGCAGCGTTGTAGGGACAGCCTTTTACGAGCAGTACTTC.

This clone was seen only a few times. The chain combines TRBV29-1 with TRBJ1-4; 7 positions match TRBD1. Looked up from germline, CDR1 is SQVTM and CDR2 is ANQGSEA. V was pared by 7 bases and J by 10 bases, with 12 bases of the junction left unmatched. This CDR3 is built from 13 residues. CDR3 protein: CSADGQVGGKLFF. DNA of the CDR3: TGCAGCGCCGACGGACAGGTTGGCGGAAAACTGTTTTTT.

V usage is TRBV14 and J usage is TRBJ1-4, with a possible D match to TRBD1 (6 bases). The CDR3 covers 18 residues. Germline CDR1 reads SGHDN; CDR2 reads FVKESK. Trimming shortened V by 1 base and J by 0 bases, and 15 bases separated the two germline ends. This chain's CDR3 is CASSQGVGTGTTNEKLFF. In DNA form, the CDR3 reads TGTGCCAGCAGCCAAGGGGTTGGAACAGGGACAACTAATGAAAAACTGTTTTTT.

CDR3 amino acids: CASSELSTNEQFF. As DNA, the CDR3 is TGTGCCAGCAGTGAACTATCTACCAATGAGCAGTTCTTC. V is TRBV2 and J is TRBJ2-1; D gene unclear. This CDR3 spans 13 amino acids. CDR1 is SNHLY and CDR2 is FYNNEI in the germline V gene. V was clipped by 2 bases and J by 6 bases, with 8 bases between them. Together with reference TRBV2 and TRBJ2-1, the CDR3 gives the full variable domain: EPEVTQTPSHQVTQMGQEVILRCVPISNHLYFYWYRQILGQKVEFLVSFYNNEISEKSEIFDDQFSVERPDGSNFTLKIRSTKLEDSAMYFCASSELSTNEQFFGPGTRLTVL.

This clone was picked up a small number of times. The rearrangement joins TRBV4-2 to TRBJ2-1; 12 positions match TRBD2. Trimming cost V 0 bases and J 6 bases; bases outside gene matches: 6. CDR3 length: 17 amino acids. CDR1 is LGHNA and CDR2 is YNFKEQ in the germline V gene. This CDR3 is CASSQDRSLAGGNEQFF. The CDR3 DNA follows: TGTGCCAGCAGCCAAGATAGGTCACTAGCGGGAGGCAATGAGCAGTTCTTC.

V gene TRBV19 combines with J gene TRBJ1-2; 8 bases are shared with TRBD1. This CDR3 has 16 residues. After removal of 0 bases from V and 4 bases from J, the junction contained 7 bases not matched to a gene. The germline V gene has CDR1 LNHDA and CDR2 SQIVND (reference sequence). CDR3 sequence reads: CASSIEVGQGVYGYTF. In DNA, the CDR3 is TGTGCCAGTAGTATAGAGGTCGGACAGGGAGTCTATGGCTACACCTTC. Using reference TRBV19 and TRBJ1-2 for the parts outside the CDR3, the full variable domain is DGGITQSPKYLFRKEGQNVTLSCEQNLNHDAMYWYRQDPGQGLRLIYYSQIVNDFQKGDIAEGYSVSREKKESFPLTVTSAQKNPTAFYLCASSIEVGQGVYGYTFGSGTRLTVV.

The chain couples TRBV30 to TRBJ2-2; D is perhaps TRBD1 (6 bases). The germline gives CDR1 GTSNPN, CDR2 SVGIG (reference sequence). The length of the CDR3 is 13 residues. Trimming left V 0 bases short and J 7 bases short, with 9 bases between. DNA for the CDR3: TGTGCCTGGAGTGTTAGGGGGAGCGGGGAGCTGTTTTTT. Translating it yields CAWSVRGSGELFF.

The V call is TRBV5-3, the J call TRBJ2-2; D is perhaps TRBD2 (5 bases). TRBV5-3 is noted as an ORF with a role that remains uncertain. V was clipped by 6 bases and J by 7 bases, with 10 bases between them. This CDR3 has 12 amino acids. CDR3 in amino acids: CARTTEGGELFF. The CDR3 nucleotides read TGTGCCAGAACCACTGAGGGCGGGGAGCTGTTTTTT.

The rearrangement uses TRBV4-1 and TRBJ1-2; no firm D call. This CDR3 contains 14 residues. V was clipped by 3 bases and J by 7 bases, with 15 bases between them. Germline CDR1 and CDR2: MGHRA and YSYEKL. DNA for the CDR3: TGCGCCAGCAGCCAGGCGAGGGATTTCGCTGGCTACACCTTC. Protein product: CASSQARDFAGYTF.